This entry lists 14 T cell receptor beta chains sequenced from one sample in a study of CD8 T cells in Susac syndrome (dated by TCRdb to about 2019). To prepare the library, the immunoSEQ multiplex PCR assay was applied. RNA was extracted using the RNeasy kit, and roughly 0.5 to 1 ug of the RNA was reverse transcribed with random hexamers. In TCRdb, the public reads were trimmed at Q25 with fastp and aligned with MiXCR, with productive beta chains retained. For every CDR3 protein sequence, its rows merge into one entry that carries the most common genes and DNA. The sample records about 150,000 distinct CDR3 sequences, roughly 94% of which are singletons. The ten largest clones capture nearly 0.085% of the sample. The sequenced material came from CD4+ T cells from PBMCs. Receptors were obtained from a human donor in good health.

The rearrangement links TRBV15 to TRBJ2-5; D remains unclear. This CDR3 is 14 amino acids long. V lost 0 bases to trimming and J lost 5 bases, with 10 bases between them. Germline V CDR1 and CDR2: LNHNV, YYDKDF (reference sequence). The CDR3 sequence is CATSRDLGLETQYF. Here the CDR3 DNA reads TGTGCCACCAGCAGAGATTTAGGGTTGGAGACCCAGTACTTC.

The chain links TRBV11-2 to TRBJ2-7; D gene ambiguous. This CDR3 has 16 amino acids. Germline V gives CDR1 SGHAT, CDR2 FQNNGV. Trimming took 1 base from V and 6 from J, leaving 19 bases between them. For the CDR3, the DNA is TGTGCCAGCAGCTTAGTGGGTGCGGTCGGGCCCCGCGAGCAGTACTTC. Translated: CASSLVGAVGPREQYF.

This rearrangement joins TRBV29-1 to TRBJ2-7, with TRBD2 matching 9 bases. Germline V CDR1 and CDR2: SQVTM, ANQGSEA. The CDR3 is 14 amino acids. Germline trimming cut 6 bases from V and 1 base from J; bases unmatched to any gene: 7. The CDR3 region is CSVLGLAGSYEQYF. CDR3 bases: TGCAGCGTCCTGGGACTAGCTGGATCCTACGAGCAGTACTTC.

This chain links TRBV12-3 or TRBV12-4 with TRBJ2-7; 9 nucleotides match TRBD2. Trimming cost V 5 bases and J 5 bases; bases outside gene matches: 7. This CDR3 comprises 14 residues. CDR3 DNA: TGTGCCAGCAGTCCGACTAGCGGAATACACGAGCAGTACTTC. It specifies CASSPTSGIHEQYF.

The count of this clonotype is one. This chain connects TRBV28 to TRBJ2-4, with D maybe TRBD1 (5 bases). V lost 3 bases, J lost 1 base, and 13 bases lay in between. Per germline, CDR1 MDHEN and CDR2 SYDVKM. The CDR3 runs 16 residues. The CDR3 here is CASSFRTIWAKNIQYF. The DNA for the CDR3 is TGTGCCAGCAGTTTCAGGACAATCTGGGCCAAAAACATTCAGTACTTC.

This chain uses TRBV12-3 or TRBV12-4 with TRBJ1-1; D might be TRBD1 (6 bases). This CDR3 spans 15 amino acids. V was pared by 4 bases and J by 0 bases, with 12 bases between. DNA for the CDR3: TGTGCCAGCAGTTCCCGGACAGCCATGAACACTGAAGCTTTCTTT. Protein sequence: CASSSRTAMNTEAFF.

The chain couples TRBV5-4 to TRBJ1-1; D uncertain. Looked up from germline, CDR1 is SGHNT and CDR2 is YYREEE (reference sequence). The length of the CDR3 is 13 residues. Trimming stripped 1 base from V and 10 bases from J, with 14 bases between. CDR3 loop: CASSLSGRTRAFF. CDR3 coding DNA: TGTGCCAGCAGCTTGTCAGGTAGGACGCGAGCTTTCTTT.

The chain links TRBV19 to TRBJ1-2, with D possibly TRBD1 on 6 matching bases. Germline V CDR1 and CDR2: LNHDA, SQIVND (reference sequence). Trimming shortened V by 6 bases and J by 0 bases, and 14 bases separated the two germline ends. The CDR3 has 15 amino acids. CDR3 DNA: TGTGCCAGTAGAGACAGGAGCCAAGCTAACTATGGCTACACCTTC. This codes for CASRDRSQANYGYTF. Using reference TRBV19 and TRBJ1-2 for the parts outside the CDR3, the full variable domain is DGGITQSPKYLFRKEGQNVTLSCEQNLNHDAMYWYRQDPGQGLRLIYYSQIVNDFQKGDIAEGYSVSREKKESFPLTVTSAQKNPTAFYLCASRDRSQANYGYTFGSGTRLTVV.

The rearrangement joins TRBV2 to TRBJ2-1; 10 bases agree with TRBD2. The CDR3 is 14 residues long. Germline values: CDR1 SNHLY, CDR2 FYNNEI. Germline trimming cut 9 bases from V and 3 bases from J; bases unmatched to any gene: 5. The CDR3 loop reads CASFLAGVYNEQFF. Written as DNA, the CDR3 is TGTGCCAGTTTTCTAGCGGGAGTCTACAATGAGCAGTTCTTC.

This chain links TRBV27 with TRBJ1-5; D gene unclear. V shed 4 bases and J shed 6 bases, with 10 bases lying between them. Germline CDR1 and CDR2: MNHEY and SMNVEV (reference sequence). The CDR3 is 13 residues long. The CDR3 loop is CASSYEAGQPQHF. DNA of the CDR3: TGTGCCAGCAGTTACGAAGCAGGTCAGCCCCAGCATTTT.

The chain carries TRBV4-2 and TRBJ2-5; weak D call: TRBD2 (6 bases). CDR1 LGHNA and CDR2 YNFKEQ come from the germline V gene. V was clipped by 0 bases and J by 2 bases, with 10 bases between them. The CDR3 runs 15 residues. The CDR3 nucleotides are TGTGCCAGCAGCCAAGAAGGGACTTTACAAGAGACCCAGTACTTC. Its translation is CASSQEGTLQETQYF.

This rearrangement joins TRBV5-1 to TRBJ2-3; D remains ambiguous. The CDR3 extends over 14 amino acids. Germline V lookup: CDR1 SGHRS, CDR2 YFSETQ. V gave up 2 bases and J gave up 5 bases, with 12 bases separating them. CDR3 coding DNA: TGCGCCAGCAGCTTCTCCGAGGCCGAAGATACGCAGTATTTT. This translates into CASSFSEAEDTQYF.

CDR3 bases: TGTGCCAGTAGTACCGGACTAGGAGGGACCCAGTACTTC. This sequence encodes CASSTGLGGTQYF. The chain links TRBV19 to TRBJ2-5, with 7 bases fitting TRBD2. CDR3 length equals 13 residues. V shed 4 bases and J 7 bases; nucleotides not matched to a gene: 6. The germline V gene has CDR1 LNHDA and CDR2 SQIVND (reference sequence).

The V call is TRBV6-6, the J call TRBJ1-1, with D unclear. The CDR3 contains 16 residues. The germline gives CDR1 MNHNY, CDR2 SVGAGI (reference sequence). Deletions cut 0 bases from V and 4 bases from J, with 15 bases between. CDR3 DNA: TGTGCCAGCAGTTACTCTAGAGGCCCCGGGTCCACTGAAGCTTTCTTT. Amino acid sequence: CASSYSRGPGSTEAFF.